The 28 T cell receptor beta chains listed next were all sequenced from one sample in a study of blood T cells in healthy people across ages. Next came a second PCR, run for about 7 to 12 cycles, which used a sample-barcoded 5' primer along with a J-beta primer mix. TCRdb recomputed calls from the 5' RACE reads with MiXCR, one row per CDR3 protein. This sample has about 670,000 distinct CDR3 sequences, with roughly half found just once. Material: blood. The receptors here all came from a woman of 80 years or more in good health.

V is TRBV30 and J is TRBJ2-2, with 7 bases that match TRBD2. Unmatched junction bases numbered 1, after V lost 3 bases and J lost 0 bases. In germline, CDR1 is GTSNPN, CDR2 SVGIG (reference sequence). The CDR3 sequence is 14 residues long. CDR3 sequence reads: CAWRRGTNTGELFF. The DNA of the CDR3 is TGTGCCTGGAGGCGGGGGACGAACACCGGGGAGCTGTTTTTT.

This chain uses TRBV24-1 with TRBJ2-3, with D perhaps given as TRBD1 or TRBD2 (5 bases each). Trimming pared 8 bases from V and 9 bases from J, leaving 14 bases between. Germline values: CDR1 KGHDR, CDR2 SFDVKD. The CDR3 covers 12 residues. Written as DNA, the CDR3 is TGTGCCACCATTTTGGGGACGCCCACGCAGTATTTT. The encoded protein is CATILGTPTQYF.

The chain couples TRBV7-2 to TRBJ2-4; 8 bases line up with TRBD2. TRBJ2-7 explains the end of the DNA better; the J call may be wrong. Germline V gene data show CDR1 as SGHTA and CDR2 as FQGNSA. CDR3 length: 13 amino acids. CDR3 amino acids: CASRSGSFGEQYF. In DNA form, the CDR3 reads TGTGCCAGCCGAAGCGGGAGTTTCGGCGAGCAGTACTTC.

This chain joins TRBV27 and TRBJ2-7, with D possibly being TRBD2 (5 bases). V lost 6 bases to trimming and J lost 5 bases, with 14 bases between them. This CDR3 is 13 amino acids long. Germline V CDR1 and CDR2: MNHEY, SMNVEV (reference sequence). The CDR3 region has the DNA TGTGCCAGCAGGGACTTAGCGATCGACGAGCAGTACTTC. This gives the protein CASRDLAIDEQYF.

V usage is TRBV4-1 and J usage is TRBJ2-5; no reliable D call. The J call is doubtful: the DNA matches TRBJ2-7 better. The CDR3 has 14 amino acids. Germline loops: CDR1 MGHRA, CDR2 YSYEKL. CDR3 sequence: CASSQVGVNNEQYF. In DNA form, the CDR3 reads TGCGCCAGCAGCCAAGTAGGCGTTAACAACGAGCAGTACTTC.

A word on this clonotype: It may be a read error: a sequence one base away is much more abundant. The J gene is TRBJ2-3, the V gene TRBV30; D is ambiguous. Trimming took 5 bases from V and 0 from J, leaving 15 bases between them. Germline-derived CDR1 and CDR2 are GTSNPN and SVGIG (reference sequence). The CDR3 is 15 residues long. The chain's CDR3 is CAWGITAFSTDTQYF. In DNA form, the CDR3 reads TGTGCCTGGGGGATCACGGCGTTTAGCACAGATACGCAGTATTTT.

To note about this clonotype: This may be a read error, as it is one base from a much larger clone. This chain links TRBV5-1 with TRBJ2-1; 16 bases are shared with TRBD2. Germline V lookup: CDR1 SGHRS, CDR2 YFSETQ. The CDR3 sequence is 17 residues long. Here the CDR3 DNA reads TGCGCCGGCAGCTGGGGACTAGCGGGAGGGGTCTACAATGAGCAGTTCTTC. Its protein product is CAGSWGLAGGVYNEQFF.

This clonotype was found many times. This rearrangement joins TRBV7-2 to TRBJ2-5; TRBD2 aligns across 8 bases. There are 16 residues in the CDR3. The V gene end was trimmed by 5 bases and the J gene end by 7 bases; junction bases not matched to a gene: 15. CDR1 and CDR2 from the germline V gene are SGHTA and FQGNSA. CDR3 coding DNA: TGTGCCAGCAGCCAAATTAGCGGGACCCCACTGGGGACCCAGTACTTC. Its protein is CASSQISGTPLGTQYF. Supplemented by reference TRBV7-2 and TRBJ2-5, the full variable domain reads GAGVSQSPSNKVTEKGKDVELRCDPISGHTALYWYRQSLGQGLEFLIYFQGNSAPDKSGLPSDRFSAERTGGSVSTLTIQRTQQEDSAVYLCASSQISGTPLGTQYFGPGTRLLVL.

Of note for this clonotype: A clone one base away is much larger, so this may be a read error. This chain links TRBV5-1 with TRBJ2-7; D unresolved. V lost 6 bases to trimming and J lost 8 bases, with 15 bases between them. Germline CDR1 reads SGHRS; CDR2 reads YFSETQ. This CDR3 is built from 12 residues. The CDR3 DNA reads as TGCGCCAGCACTGGCCCCGGGTCAAAGCAGTACTTC. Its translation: CASTGPGSKQYF.

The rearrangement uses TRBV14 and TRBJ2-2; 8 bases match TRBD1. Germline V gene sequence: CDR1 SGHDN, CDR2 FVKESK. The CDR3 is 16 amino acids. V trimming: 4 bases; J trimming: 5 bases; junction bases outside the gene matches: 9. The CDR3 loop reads CASSPLTGAETGELFF. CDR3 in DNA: TGTGCCAGCAGCCCGTTGACAGGGGCAGAGACCGGGGAGCTGTTTTTT.

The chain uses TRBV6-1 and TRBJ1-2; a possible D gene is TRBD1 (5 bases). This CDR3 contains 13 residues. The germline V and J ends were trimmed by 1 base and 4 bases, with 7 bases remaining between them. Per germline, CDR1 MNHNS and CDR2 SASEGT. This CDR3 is CASSEGGFYGYTF. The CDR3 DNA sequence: TGTGCCAGCAGTGAAGGGGGGTTCTATGGCTACACCTTC.

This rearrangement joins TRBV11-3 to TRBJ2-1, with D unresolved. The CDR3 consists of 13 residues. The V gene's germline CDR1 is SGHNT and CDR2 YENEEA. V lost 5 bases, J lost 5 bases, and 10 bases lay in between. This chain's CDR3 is CASSNGVNNEQFF. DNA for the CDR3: TGTGCCAGCAGCAACGGAGTAAACAATGAGCAGTTCTTC.

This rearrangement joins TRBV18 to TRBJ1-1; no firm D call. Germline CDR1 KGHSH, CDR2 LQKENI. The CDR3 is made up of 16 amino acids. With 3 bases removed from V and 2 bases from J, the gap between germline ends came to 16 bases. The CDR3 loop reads CASSPPFIRGNTEAFF. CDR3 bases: TGTGCCAGCTCACCGCCTTTTATTCGGGGAAACACTGAAGCTTTCTTT.

The CDR3 here is CSARGRANTGELFF. The CDR3 DNA is TGCAGTGCTAGAGGGCGAGCGAACACCGGGGAGCTGTTTTTT. This chain connects TRBV20-1 to TRBJ2-2; D gene uncertain. The V gene's germline CDR1 is DFQATT and CDR2 SNEGSKA (reference sequence). The CDR3 length is 14 residues. Trimming pared 1 base from V and 0 bases from J, leaving 6 bases between.

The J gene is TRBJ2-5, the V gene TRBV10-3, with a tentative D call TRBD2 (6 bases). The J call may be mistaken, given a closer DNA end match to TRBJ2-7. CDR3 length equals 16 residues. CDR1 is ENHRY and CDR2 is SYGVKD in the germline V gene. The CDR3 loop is CAISESLRGPTGEQYF. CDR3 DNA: TGTGCCATCAGTGAGTCTTTGCGGGGACCAACAGGCGAGCAGTACTTC.

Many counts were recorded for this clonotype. CDR3 sequence reads: CASSSPGGYEQFF. The DNA of the CDR3 is TGTGCCAGCAGCTCCCCGGGGGGTTATGAGCAGTTCTTC. The chain combines TRBV7-9 with TRBJ2-1; 7 positions agree with TRBD2. Germline V gene sequence: CDR1 SEHNR, CDR2 FQNEAQ (reference sequence). The CDR3 consists of 13 residues. Trimming removed 4 bases from V and 8 bases from J; junction bases left unmatched: 5. The whole variable domain, filled in from reference TRBV7-9 and TRBJ2-1, reads DTGVSQNPRHKITKRGQNVTFRCDPISEHNRLYWYRQTLGQGPEFLTYFQNEAQLEKSRLLSDRFSAERPKGSFSTLEIQRTEQGDSAMYLCASSSPGGYEQFFGPGTRLTVL.

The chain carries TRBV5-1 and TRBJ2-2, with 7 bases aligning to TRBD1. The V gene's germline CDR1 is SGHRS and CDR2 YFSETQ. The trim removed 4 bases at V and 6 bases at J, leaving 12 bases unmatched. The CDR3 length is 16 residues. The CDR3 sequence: CASSINPTGTAGELFF. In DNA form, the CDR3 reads TGCGCCAGCAGCATTAACCCGACAGGGACAGCCGGGGAGCTGTTTTTT.

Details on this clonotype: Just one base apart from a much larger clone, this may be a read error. The CDR3 is CASTTGARRLTDSQYF. CDR3 DNA sequence: TGCGCCAGTACGACAGGGGCACGACGACTCACAGATTCGCAGTATTTT. The chain has TRBV5-1 and TRBJ2-3; 8 bases are shared with TRBD1. CDR1 and CDR2 (germline): SGHRS, YFSETQ. This CDR3 contains 16 residues.

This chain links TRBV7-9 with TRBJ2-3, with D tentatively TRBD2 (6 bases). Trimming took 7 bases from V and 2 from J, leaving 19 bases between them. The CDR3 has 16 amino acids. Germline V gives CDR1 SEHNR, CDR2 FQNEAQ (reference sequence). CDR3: CASNPETGEDTDTQYF. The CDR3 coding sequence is TGTGCCAGCAATCCTGAAACGGGAGAGGACACAGATACGCAGTATTTT. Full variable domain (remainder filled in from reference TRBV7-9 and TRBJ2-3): DTGVSQNPRHKITKRGQNVTFRCDPISEHNRLYWYRQTLGQGPEFLTYFQNEAQLEKSRLLSDRFSAERPKGSFSTLEIQRTEQGDSAMYLCASNPETGEDTDTQYFGPGTRLTVL.

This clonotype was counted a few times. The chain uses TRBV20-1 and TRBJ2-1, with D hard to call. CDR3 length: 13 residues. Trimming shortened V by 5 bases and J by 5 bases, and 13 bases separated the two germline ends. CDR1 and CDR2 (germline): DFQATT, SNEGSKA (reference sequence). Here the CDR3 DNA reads TGCAGTGCTTGGCCGACGGCGGACAATGAGCAGTTCTTC. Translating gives CSAWPTADNEQFF.

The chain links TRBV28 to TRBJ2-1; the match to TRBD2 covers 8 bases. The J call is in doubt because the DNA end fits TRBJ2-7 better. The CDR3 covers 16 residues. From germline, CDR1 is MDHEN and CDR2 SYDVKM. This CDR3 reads CASSFYGGASYNEQYF. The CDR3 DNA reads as TGTGCCAGCAGTTTCTACGGGGGGGCCTCCTACAATGAGCAGTACTTC.

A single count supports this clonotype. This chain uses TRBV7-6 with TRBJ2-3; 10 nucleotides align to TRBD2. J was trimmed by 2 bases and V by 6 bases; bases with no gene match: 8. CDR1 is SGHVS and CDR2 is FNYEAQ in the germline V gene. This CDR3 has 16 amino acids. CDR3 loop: CASRPLAGDATDTQYF. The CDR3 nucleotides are TGTGCCAGCAGACCTCTAGCGGGGGATGCCACAGATACGCAGTATTTT.

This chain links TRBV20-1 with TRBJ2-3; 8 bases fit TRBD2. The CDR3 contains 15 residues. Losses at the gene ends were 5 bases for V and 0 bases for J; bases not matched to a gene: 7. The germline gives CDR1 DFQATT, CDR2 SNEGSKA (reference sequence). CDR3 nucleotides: TGCAGTGCTCACGGGGGGGGCTCTAGCACAGATACGCAGTATTTT. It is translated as CSAHGGGSSTDTQYF.

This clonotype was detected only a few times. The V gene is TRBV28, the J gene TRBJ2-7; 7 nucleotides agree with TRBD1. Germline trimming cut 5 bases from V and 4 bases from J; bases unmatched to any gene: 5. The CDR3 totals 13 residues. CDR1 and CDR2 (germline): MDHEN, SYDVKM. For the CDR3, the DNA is TGTGCCAGCAGTGCAGGACAGGTGTACGAGCAGTACTTC. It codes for CASSAGQVYEQYF.

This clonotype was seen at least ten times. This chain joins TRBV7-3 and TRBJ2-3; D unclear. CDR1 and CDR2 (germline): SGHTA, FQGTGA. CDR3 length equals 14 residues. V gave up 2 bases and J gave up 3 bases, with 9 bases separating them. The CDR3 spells CASSLSWGTDTQYF. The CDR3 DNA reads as TGTGCCAGCAGCTTATCATGGGGTACAGATACGCAGTATTTT.

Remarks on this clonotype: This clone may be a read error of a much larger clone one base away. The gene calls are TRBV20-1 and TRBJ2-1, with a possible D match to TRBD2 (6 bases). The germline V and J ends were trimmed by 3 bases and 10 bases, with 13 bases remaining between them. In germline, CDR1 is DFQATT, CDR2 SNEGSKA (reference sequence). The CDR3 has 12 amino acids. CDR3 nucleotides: TGCAGTGCTAGCGGGAGACACTACGAGCAGTTCTTC. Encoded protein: CSASGRHYEQFF.

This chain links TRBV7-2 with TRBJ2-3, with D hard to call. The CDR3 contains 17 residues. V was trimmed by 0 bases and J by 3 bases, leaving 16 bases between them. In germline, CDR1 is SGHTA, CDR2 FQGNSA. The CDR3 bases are TGTGCCAGCAGCTTAGCGCCCAGTGCCCCCGGGACAGATACGCAGTATTTT. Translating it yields CASSLAPSAPGTDTQYF.

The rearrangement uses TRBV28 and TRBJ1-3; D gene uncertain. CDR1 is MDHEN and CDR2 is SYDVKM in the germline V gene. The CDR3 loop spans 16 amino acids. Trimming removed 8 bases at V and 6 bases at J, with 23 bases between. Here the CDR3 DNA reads TGTGCCAGCCCTCCCCTTGGTAGGGAATCTTCAAACACCATATATTTT. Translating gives CASPPLGRESSNTIYF. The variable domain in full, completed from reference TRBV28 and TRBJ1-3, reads DVKVTQSSRYLVKRTGEKVFLECVQDMDHENMFWYRQDPGLGLRLIYFSYDVKMKEKGDIPEGYSVSREKKERFSLILESASTNQTSMYLCASPPLGRESSNTIYFGEGSWLTVV.